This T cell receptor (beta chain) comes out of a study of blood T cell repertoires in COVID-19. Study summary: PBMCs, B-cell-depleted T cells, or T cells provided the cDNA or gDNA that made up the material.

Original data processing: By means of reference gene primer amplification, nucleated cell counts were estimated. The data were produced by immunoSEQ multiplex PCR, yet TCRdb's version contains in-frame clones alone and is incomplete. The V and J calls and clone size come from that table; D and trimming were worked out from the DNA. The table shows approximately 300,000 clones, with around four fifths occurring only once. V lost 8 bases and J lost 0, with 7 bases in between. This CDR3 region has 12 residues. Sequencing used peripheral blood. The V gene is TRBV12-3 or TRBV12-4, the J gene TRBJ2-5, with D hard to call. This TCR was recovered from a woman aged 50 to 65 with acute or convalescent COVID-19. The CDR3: CASARNQETQYF. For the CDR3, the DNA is TGTGCCAGCGCTAGGAACCAAGAGACCCAGTACTTC.